What follows are 18 T cell receptor beta chains derived from one specimen sequenced in a study of technical replicates of blood from a handful of donors. The assay was immunoSEQ multiplex PCR, and TCRdb's table has in-frame clones only and misses some. The table shows approximately 50,000 clones, with approximately 94% occurring only once. Sample: T cells isolated from PBMCs. The receptors come from a human donor in good health.

The chain links TRBV5-1 to TRBJ2-5, with 9 bases fitting TRBD1. The CDR3 spans 14 residues. Trimming cost V 0 bases and J 4 bases; bases outside gene matches: 1. CDR1 is SGHRS and CDR2 is YFSETQ in the germline V gene. The CDR3, as DNA: TGCGCCAGCAGCTTGGTGGGACAGGGAGAGACCCAGTACTTC. Its translation is CASSLVGQGETQYF.

The chain combines TRBV5-1 with TRBJ2-5; 11 bases align to TRBD2. V lost 4 bases to trimming and J lost 2 bases; unmatched junction nucleotides: 4. CDR1 and CDR2 (germline): SGHRS, YFSETQ. The CDR3 has 15 residues. The CDR3 DNA follows: TGCGCCAGCAGCACTAGCGGGGGCATTCAAGAGACCCAGTACTTC. Amino acid sequence: CASSTSGGIQETQYF.

V is TRBV7-6 and J is TRBJ2-3; 8 positions agree with TRBD2. The germline gives CDR1 SGHVS, CDR2 FNYEAQ. Trimming at V came to 3 bases and at J to 2 bases, leaving 22 bases not matched to a gene. The CDR3 loop spans 21 amino acids. Here the CDR3 DNA reads TGTGCCAGCAGCTTCCCAGCGGGAGCCTCACCGCCCAATCTTGCCACAGATACGCAGTATTTT. This encodes CASSFPAGASPPNLATDTQYF.

This chain links TRBV6-5 with TRBJ1-5; TRBD1 might be the D (6 bases). CDR1 and CDR2 (germline): MNHEY, SVGAGI. The CDR3 extends over 14 amino acids. Between the trimmed V and J ends, which lost 5 bases and 2 bases, there was a span of 10 bases. The CDR3 region is CASSLNRGNQPQHF. CDR3 bases: TGTGCCAGCAGTCTCAACAGGGGCAATCAGCCCCAGCATTTT.

The chain combines TRBV13 with TRBJ1-2; 7 bases agree with TRBD1. CDR1 PRHDT and CDR2 FYEKMQ come from the germline V gene (reference sequence). With V trimmed by 2 bases and J by 3 bases, 6 bases remained unmatched. The CDR3 consists of 15 residues. The CDR3 coding sequence is TGTGCCAGCAGCTTAACCGGGACAGCCCACTATGGCTACACCTTC. Encoded protein: CASSLTGTAHYGYTF.

V and J are TRBV5-1 and TRBJ1-3; 10 bases map to TRBD1. The J segment lost 4 bases and the V segment lost 5 bases, leaving 6 bases of the junction unmatched. The germline V gene has CDR1 SGHRS and CDR2 YFSETQ. The CDR3 is made up of 15 amino acids. CDR3 DNA: TGCGCCAGCAGAGGGACAGGGGCGGTCGGAAACACCATATATTTT. Protein: CASRGTGAVGNTIYF. Variable domain in full (rest from reference TRBV5-1 and TRBJ1-3): KAGVTQTPRYLIKTRGQQVTLSCSPISGHRSVSWYQQTPGQGLQFLFEYFSETQRNKGNFPGRFSGRQFSNSRSEMNVSTLELGDSALYLCASRGTGAVGNTIYFGEGSWLTVV.

The genes are TRBV7-9 and TRBJ2-7; 9 bases agree with TRBD1. The CDR3 is 13 amino acids. In germline, CDR1 is SEHNR, CDR2 FQNEAQ (reference sequence). V was clipped by 5 bases and J by 6 bases; unmatched bases: 5. CDR3 amino acids: CASSLGTGSEQYF. CDR3 coding DNA: TGTGCCAGCAGCCTAGGGACAGGGAGCGAGCAGTACTTC.

This chain links TRBV9 with TRBJ2-1, with D maybe TRBD1 (6 bases). Trimming cost V 0 bases and J 7 bases, with 14 bases left between them. From germline, CDR1 is SGDLS and CDR2 YYNGEE. This CDR3 contains 15 residues. As DNA, the CDR3 is TGTGCCAGCAGCGTAGAGGGACACGGAGATAATGAGCAGTTCTTC. It codes for CASSVEGHGDNEQFF. Full variable domain (remainder filled in from reference TRBV9 and TRBJ2-1): DSGVTQTPKHLITATGQRVTLRCSPRSGDLSVYWYQQSLDQGLQFLIQYYNGEERAKGNILERFSAQQFPDLHSELNLSSLELGDSALYFCASSVEGHGDNEQFFGPGTRLTVL.

The chain has TRBV14 and TRBJ1-1; no clear D. V dropped 2 bases and J dropped 2 bases, with 6 bases sitting between them. Germline values: CDR1 SGHDN, CDR2 FVKESK. The CDR3 extends over 13 amino acids. The CDR3, as DNA: TGTGCCAGCAGCCAATACAGAAACACTGAAGCTTTCTTT. It encodes CASSQYRNTEAFF.

DNA of the CDR3: TGTGCCAGCTCCTCCGAGCCGGCGGGAGGGCCGAAGAATGAGCAGTTCTTC. This encodes CASSSEPAGGPKNEQFF. The rearrangement links TRBV18 to TRBJ2-1, with 9 bases aligning to TRBD2. CDR1 is KGHSH, CDR2 LQKENI, per germline. This CDR3 spans 17 amino acids. V trimming: 6 bases; J trimming: 7 bases; junction bases outside the gene matches: 16.

The chain joins TRBV10-3 to TRBJ1-1; 7 bases are shared with TRBD1. Germline CDR1 and CDR2: ENHRY and SYGVKD. The CDR3 is 14 residues long. V trimming: 5 bases; J trimming: 4 bases; junction bases outside the gene matches: 7. CDR3 sequence: CAISNTGDGTEAFF. The CDR3, as DNA: TGTGCCATCAGTAATACAGGGGACGGCACTGAAGCTTTCTTT.

The chain combines TRBV7-3 with TRBJ2-1; 10 bases map to TRBD1. The trim removed 3 bases at V and 1 base at J, leaving 9 bases unmatched. The CDR3 totals 18 residues. Germline CDR1 SGHTA, CDR2 FQGTGA. The CDR3 region has the DNA TGTGCCAGCAGCTTGACAGGGGGCGCAGGGGTATCCTACAATGAGCAGTTCTTC. Protein: CASSLTGGAGVSYNEQFF.

The chain links TRBV7-8 to TRBJ2-5, with 12 nucleotides matching TRBD2. The CDR3 length is 14 residues. The ends lost 9 bases at V and 3 bases at J; junction bases unmatched: 5. Germline V gives CDR1 SGHVS, CDR2 FQNEAQ. CDR3 region: CASKRLAGEETQYF. The CDR3 DNA reads TGTGCCAGTAAGAGACTAGCGGGGGAAGAGACCCAGTACTTC.

V and J are TRBV5-1 and TRBJ2-5, with 7 bases fitting TRBD2. CDR3 length equals 15 residues. The germline CDR1 and CDR2 sequences are SGHRS and YFSETQ. J was trimmed by 1 base and V by 1 base; bases with no gene match: 4. The CDR3 is CASSLRASGQETQYF. The CDR3 nucleotides are TGCGCCAGCAGCTTGCGGGCTAGCGGCCAAGAGACCCAGTACTTC.

The J gene is TRBJ2-7, the V gene TRBV7-2; 9 bases align to TRBD2. The CDR3 spans 14 residues. With 4 bases clipped from V and 5 bases from J, the junction kept 6 bases outside the gene matches. Germline V lookup: CDR1 SGHTA, CDR2 FQGNSA. This CDR3 reads CASSSGTSSNEQYF. The CDR3 coding sequence is TGTGCCAGCAGCTCCGGGACTAGCAGCAACGAGCAGTACTTC.

The chain combines TRBV15 with TRBJ1-5; D not certain. This CDR3 has 15 amino acids. The germline V and J ends were trimmed by 5 bases and 0 bases, with 11 bases remaining between them. Per the germline V gene, CDR1 is LNHNV and CDR2 is YYDKDF (reference sequence). Here the CDR3 DNA reads TGTGCCACCAGCGTACAGTTAAATAGCAATCAGCCCCAGCATTTT. Encoded protein: CATSVQLNSNQPQHF.

The V and J genes are TRBV6-5 and TRBJ1-2; D remains unclear. Germline V gene lookup returns CDR1 MNHEY and CDR2 SVGAGI. The germline V and J ends were trimmed by 3 bases and 7 bases, with 15 bases remaining between them. CDR3 length equals 14 residues. CDR3 nucleotide sequence: TGTGCCAGCAGTTATTCCGGTTTTGAGGGTGGCTACACCTTC. Protein product: CASSYSGFEGGYTF.

The V and J genes are TRBV5-6 and TRBJ2-5; possible D gene TRBD2, 6 bases. The V and J ends lost 4 bases and 5 bases respectively, with 15 bases between them. CDR1 is SGHDT, CDR2 YYEEEE, per germline. CDR3 length: 14 residues. As DNA, the CDR3 is TGTGCCAGCAGCGCGGGACTCCCCGGGGAGACCCAGTACTTC. This gives the protein CASSAGLPGETQYF.